The 13 T cell receptor beta chains below all came from one sample that was sequenced in a study of T cell responses to AZD1222 COVID-19 vaccine. Measured with immunoSEQ multiplex PCR; TCRdb has only the in-frame clones, and not every one. The data hold approximately 92,000 clones, with around 93% observed a single time. Sample: peripheral blood, taken on day 0 of AZD1222 vaccination. These receptors all stem from an adult in good health.

A remark on this clone: Other DNA variants within this sample encode the same CDR3. The genes are TRBV5-1 and TRBJ2-7; D remains unclear. Germline V CDR1 and CDR2: SGHRS, YFSETQ. This CDR3 region has 11 residues. V shed 0 bases and J shed 3 bases, with 1 base lying between them. The chain's CDR3 is CASSLDYEQYF. The CDR3 DNA reads TGCGCCAGCAGCTTGGACTACGAGCAGTACTTC.

The chain is built from TRBV5-6 and TRBJ1-5; the D gene is possibly TRBD1 (5 bases). Germline CDR1 and CDR2: SGHDT and YYEEEE. The CDR3 has 14 residues. Trimming removed 4 bases from V and 1 base from J, with 9 bases in between. The CDR3 bases are TGTGCCAGCAGCCCCCGGGACAGCAATCAGCCCCAGCATTTT. Protein: CASSPRDSNQPQHF. The whole variable domain, remainder taken from reference TRBV5-6 and TRBJ1-5, is DAGVTQSPTHLIKTRGQQVTLRCSPKSGHDTVSWYQQALGQGPQFIFQYYEEEERQRGNFPDRFSGHQFPNYSSELNVNALLLGDSALYLCASSPRDSNQPQHFGDGTRLSIL.

The gene calls are TRBV2 and TRBJ1-6; maybe TRBD1 (6 bases). V shed 8 bases and J shed 10 bases, with 21 bases lying between them. Germline V lookup: CDR1 SNHLY, CDR2 FYNNEI. The length of the CDR3 is 15 residues. The DNA of the CDR3 is TGTGCCAGCCTCTTCGGACAGTGGGAAAACTCACCCCTCCACTTT. It codes for CASLFGQWENSPLHF. Combining the CDR3 with reference TRBV2 and TRBJ1-6 gives the whole variable domain EPEVTQTPSHQVTQMGQEVILRCVPISNHLYFYWYRQILGQKVEFLVSFYNNEISEKSEIFDDQFSVERPDGSNFTLKIRSTKLEDSAMYFCASLFGQWENSPLHFGNGTRLTVT.

The chain combines TRBV5-4 with TRBJ1-1; D call uncertain. The CDR3 is 14 residues long. Germline loops: CDR1 SGHNT, CDR2 YYREEE (reference sequence). V lost 0 bases and J 0 bases, leaving 6 bases between the germline ends. DNA of the CDR3: TGTGCCAGCAGCTTGGTAGAAGTGAACACTGAAGCTTTCTTT. Translating it yields CASSLVEVNTEAFF.

Notes on this clone: Other DNA sequences within the sample encode an identical CDR3. The CDR3 loop reads CASSLVGNGEKLFF. The CDR3 region has the DNA TGCGCCAGCAGCTTGGTAGGAAACGGGGAAAAACTGTTTTTT. The rearrangement links TRBV5-1 to TRBJ1-4; the D is unclear. The germline V gene has CDR1 SGHRS and CDR2 YFSETQ. V was clipped by 0 bases and J by 8 bases, with 11 bases between them. The CDR3 runs to 14 residues.

The gene calls are TRBV5-1 and TRBJ1-1; D is ambiguous. Trimming removed 0 bases at V and 8 bases at J, with 5 bases between. The CDR3 covers 11 residues. Germline loops: CDR1 SGHRS, CDR2 YFSETQ. The CDR3 region has the DNA TGCGCCAGCAGCTTGGATTCAGAAGCTTTCTTT. Translated: CASSLDSEAFF.

DNA of the CDR3: TGTGCCAGCAGTTTATACGGGGGGCTTTACGAGCAGTACTTC. It is translated as CASSLYGGLYEQYF. The J gene is TRBJ2-7, the V gene TRBV28, with D maybe TRBD2 (7 bases). The CDR3 is 14 residues long. Germline CDR1 reads MDHEN; CDR2 reads SYDVKM. V lost 1 base to trimming and J lost 4 bases, with 11 bases between them.

The rearrangement joins TRBV19 to TRBJ1-2, with 7 bases aligning to TRBD1. Trimming removed 0 bases from V and 8 bases from J; junction bases left unmatched: 12. From germline, CDR1 is LNHDA and CDR2 SQIVND (reference sequence). The CDR3 sequence is 16 residues long. The CDR3 sequence is CASSIDLLEGARGYTF. The CDR3 DNA is TGTGCCAGTAGTATAGATCTATTGGAGGGGGCGAGAGGCTACACCTTC. The full variable domain, completed using reference TRBV19 and TRBJ1-2, is DGGITQSPKYLFRKEGQNVTLSCEQNLNHDAMYWYRQDPGQGLRLIYYSQIVNDFQKGDIAEGYSVSREKKESFPLTVTSAQKNPTAFYLCASSIDLLEGARGYTFGSGTRLTVV.

V and J are TRBV12-5 and TRBJ2-7, with 9 bases lining up with TRBD2. Unmatched junction bases numbered 1, after V lost 2 bases and J lost 5 bases. Germline assignment: CDR1 LGHNT and CDR2 FRNRAP. This CDR3 region has 13 residues. CDR3 loop: CASGLRLADEQYF. CDR3 in DNA: TGTGCTAGTGGTTTGCGACTAGCGGACGAGCAGTACTTC.

This chain uses TRBV7-9 with TRBJ1-5, with 7 nucleotides matching TRBD1. The CDR3 spans 17 residues. Germline assignment: CDR1 SEHNR and CDR2 FQNEAQ (reference sequence). With V trimmed by 4 bases and J by 2 bases, 11 bases remained unmatched. DNA for the CDR3: TGTGCCAGCAGCTCCTCCCCCGACAGGGTCGGCAATCAGCCCCAGCATTTT. Translated, it gives CASSSSPDRVGNQPQHF. Using reference TRBV7-9 and TRBJ1-5 for the parts outside the CDR3, the full variable domain is DTGVSQNPRHKITKRGQNVTFRCDPISEHNRLYWYRQTLGQGPEFLTYFQNEAQLEKSRLLSDRFSAERPKGSFSTLEIQRTEQGDSAMYLCASSSSPDRVGNQPQHFGDGTRLSIL.

The chain joins TRBV6-5 to TRBJ1-2, with D tentatively TRBD1 (6 bases). Deletions cut 0 bases from V and 4 bases from J, with 12 bases between. The germline V gene has CDR1 MNHEY and CDR2 SVGAGI. This CDR3 has 15 amino acids. CDR3 DNA sequence: TGTGCCAGCAGTTACTCGGGGGACACCACCTATGGCTACACCTTC. This encodes CASSYSGDTTYGYTF.

In regard to this clone: The identical CDR3 is also encoded by other nucleotide sequences in the sample. This chain connects TRBV2 to TRBJ1-5; tentatively, D is TRBD1 (5 bases). Germline V gene sequence: CDR1 SNHLY, CDR2 FYNNEI. The CDR3 consists of 13 residues. Trimming took 9 bases from V and 1 from J, leaving 10 bases between them. The chain's CDR3 is CASGPGSNQPQHF. The CDR3 nucleotides read TGTGCCAGTGGCCCAGGGAGCAATCAGCCCCAGCATTTT. The full variable domain, completed using reference TRBV2 and TRBJ1-5, is EPEVTQTPSHQVTQMGQEVILRCVPISNHLYFYWYRQILGQKVEFLVSFYNNEISEKSEIFDDQFSVERPDGSNFTLKIRSTKLEDSAMYFCASGPGSNQPQHFGDGTRLSIL.

For the CDR3, the DNA is TGTGCCAGCAGCGCCGCACCTAGCGGGAGGGCCGGGGAGCTGTTTTTT. Translating it yields CASSAAPSGRAGELFF. The rearrangement uses TRBV7-8 and TRBJ2-2; 12 nucleotides align to TRBD2. The CDR3 loop spans 16 amino acids. Per germline, CDR1 SGHVS and CDR2 FQNEAQ. V shed 5 bases and J 6 bases; nucleotides not matched to a gene: 7.